This entry concerns a single T cell receptor beta chain. This clone was detected only a few times. There is no known antigen for this receptor. The sample holds no much larger clone one base away, and base qualities are not on file. This sample was taken from a study of beta chain features in type 1 diabetes (dated by TCRdb to 2017 to 2018). For the wider study: Patients and healthy donors did not differ in mean age, gender distribution, total cell number or subset yield. Naive and central memory subsets were obtained from all 30 or so donors, but regulatory and stem cell-like memory subsets were isolated from only 8 patients and roughly eight healthy donors. A total of around 100 million sorted cells were examined across all samples, and RNA yield correlated strongly with the number of cells per subset. In the study, recently diagnosed type 1 diabetes patients and matched healthy donors were compared on the TCRB repertoires of their sorted circulating CD4+ T cell subsets.

A single peripheral blood draw of approximately 110 mL on average was collected from each donor into heparinised tubes. Naive, central memory, regulatory and stem cell-like memory CD4+ T cells were sorted on a BD FACSAria II using a panel including CD45RO, CCR7, CD25, CD127, CD95 and CD27. Purity was above 98% for every sorted population. Right away, PBMCs were isolated by Lymphoprep density gradient centrifugation and were stained directly, with no culture step. So that batch effects would be minimized, each experiment stained and sorted samples in pairs, pairing one healthy donor with one patient. The entire isolated RNA was reverse transcribed using the High Capacity cDNA Reverse Transcription Kit, and thus expressed TCRB transcripts were sequenced. Naive, central memory and regulatory T cell samples underwent deep immunoSEQ sequencing, averaging about 3.5 million total reads per sample. Sorted cells were lysed in RLT buffer and RNA was extracted with DNase-treated RNeasy Micro or Mini kits, depending on cell number. To prevent cross-contamination, each cell subset was processed individually, whereas patient and healthy donor samples were processed jointly. Using the immunoSEQ multiplex PCR, TCRB sequences were amplified from cDNA into 87-bp fragments spanning the CDR3 region. The amplicons were sequenced using the Illumina HiSeq platform. Per the original workflow: PCR bias was computationally corrected using synthetic template baselines, reads within Hamming distance 2 were collapsed, and singletons that could not be merged were discarded. Reads were aligned against IMGT so that V, D and J genes, CDR3 length and insertions or deletions at six rearrangement sites could be assigned. Within each subset, clonotype counts were normalized to the number of sorted cells before true diversity and Gini coefficients were calculated with the tcR R package. The overlap coefficient, calculated on TCRB nucleotide sequences, was used to quantify repertoire sharing. As a proxy for the pre-selection repertoire, out-of-frame TCRB sequences from naive cells were analyzed. TCRdb retrieved this table from immuneACCESS and kept in-frame rearrangements only. Not all clones are present; in checked studies, unresolved V genes account for under half, and no reason is known for the remainder. That table gives V, J and clone size, and the DNA gave D and trimming. Within this sample are hundreds of thousands of clones, with 10% to 15% of them counted one time only. The ten largest clones add up to approximately 0.022% of the sample.

Reading the germline V gene (reference sequence) gives CDR1 GTSNPN and CDR2 SVGIG. The CDR3 has 13 amino acids, counting the end cysteine and phenylalanine. Just CDR3 DNA is preserved here, 39 bases in frame from base 1. The junction carries 14 bases between V and J, which are trimmed by 4 bases and 6 bases respectively. Summary of the overall study and its limitations: Sequencing cDNA rather than genomic DNA could over-represent highly expressing activated cells, although activation and CD3 levels did not differ between groups. Because the HLA sub-analyses included only small numbers of individuals, any influence of HLA type on TCRB rearrangement was left unresolved. Fewer insertions and more nucleotide deletions at VDJ recombination sites were observed in patients with type 1 diabetes, implying thymic rearrangement abnormalities. Shorter templates might be favored by PCR, yet because patient and control samples were amplified and corrected together, any such skew would affect both groups equally. Naive, central memory and regulatory TCRB repertoires appeared to be more alike among patients than among healthy donors. In all four CD4+ subsets, TCRB CDR3 length was moderately but significantly shorter in type 1 diabetes patients.

This TCR was sampled from a man in his late teens or twenties with type 1 diabetes. The chain is encoded by TRBV30 joined to TRBJ2-3, and the D gene may be TRBD1, 5 bases matching. The specimen sequenced was naive CD4+ T cells from blood. The cell subset or site tag for this specimen amounts to: true naive CD4+ T cells. The CDR3: CAWIRGVGDTQYF. The sequenced DNA is TGTGCCTGGATTAGGGGCGTAGGGGATACGCAGTATTTT.